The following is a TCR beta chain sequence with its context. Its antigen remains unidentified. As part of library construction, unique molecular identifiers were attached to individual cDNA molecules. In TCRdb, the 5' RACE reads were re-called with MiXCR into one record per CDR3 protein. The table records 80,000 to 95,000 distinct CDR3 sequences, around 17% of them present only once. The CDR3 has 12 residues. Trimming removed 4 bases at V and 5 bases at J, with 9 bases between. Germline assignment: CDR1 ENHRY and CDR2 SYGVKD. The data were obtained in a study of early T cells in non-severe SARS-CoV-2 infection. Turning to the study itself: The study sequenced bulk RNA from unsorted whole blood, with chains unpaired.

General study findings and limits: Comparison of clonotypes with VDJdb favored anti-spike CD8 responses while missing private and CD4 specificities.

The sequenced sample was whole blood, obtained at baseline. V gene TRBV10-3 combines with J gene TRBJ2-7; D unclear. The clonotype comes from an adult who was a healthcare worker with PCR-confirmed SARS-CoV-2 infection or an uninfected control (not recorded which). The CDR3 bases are TGTGCCATCAGTGCAGGACCCCACGAGCAGTACTTC. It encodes CAISAGPHEQYF.